Listed here are 27 T cell receptor beta chains from one sample, sequenced in a study of blood T cell repertoires in COVID-19. The protocol was immunoSEQ multiplex PCR, while the TCRdb copy is restricted to in-frame clones and leaves out a portion. The sample lists roughly 240,000 clones, 70% to 85% seen once, with 1.5% to 2% in the top ten. Sequencing input: peripheral blood. These receptors were obtained from an elderly woman with acute or convalescent COVID-19.

This clone was found once. V and J are TRBV7-6 and TRBJ2-1; the D is unclear. Germline V gene sequence: CDR1 SGHVS, CDR2 FNYEAQ. V shed 1 base and J shed 9 bases, with 10 bases lying between them. The CDR3 is 13 amino acids. The CDR3 sequence is CASSLEAFGEQFF. CDR3 sequence (DNA): TGTGCCAGCAGCTTAGAAGCTTTCGGTGAGCAGTTCTTC.

This clone was seen only a few times. This rearrangement joins TRBV3-1 (or the pseudogene TRBV3-2) to TRBJ1-1, with a weak D call TRBD1 (6 bases). The V end was cut by 1 base, the J end by 6 bases, with 12 bases between. The CDR3 consists of 14 residues. Germline V CDR1 and CDR2: LGHDT, YNNKEL (reference sequence). The CDR3 region has the DNA TGTGCCAGCAGCCAAGTGAAGGGGGGGGCTGAAGCTTTCTTT. Translating gives CASSQVKGGAEAFF.

This chain links TRBV7-2 with TRBJ2-5; tentatively, D is TRBD1 (5 bases). This CDR3 region has 15 residues. The V gene lost 1 base and the J gene lost 5 bases, with 14 bases spanning the gap. Germline loops: CDR1 SGHTA, CDR2 FQGNSA. The chain's CDR3 is CASSLVSGNSETQYF. In DNA form, the CDR3 reads TGTGCCAGCAGCTTAGTTTCAGGGAACTCGGAGACCCAGTACTTC.

This clone was counted a few times. The chain employs TRBV6-2 or TRBV6-3 and TRBJ2-1, with a tentative D call TRBD1 (5 bases). CDR3 size: 15 residues. Germline CDR1 reads MNHEY; CDR2 reads SVGEGT. Trimming left V 6 bases short and J 3 bases short, with 15 bases between. The chain's CDR3 is CASRYHRNRYNEQFF. The DNA for the CDR3 is TGTGCCAGCAGGTACCACAGGAACCGCTACAATGAGCAGTTCTTC.

The chain carries TRBV7-2 and TRBJ2-5; 8 bases are a match to TRBD1. V lost 1 base to trimming and J lost 3 bases; unmatched junction nucleotides: 1. The CDR3 is 14 amino acids. The V gene's germline CDR1 is SGHTA and CDR2 FQGNSA. The CDR3 here is CASSLGGQEETQYF. CDR3 nucleotides: TGTGCCAGCAGCTTAGGGGGACAGGAAGAGACCCAGTACTTC.

V usage is TRBV19 and J usage is TRBJ1-1, with D unresolved. The CDR3 has 14 amino acids. The V gene's germline CDR1 is LNHDA and CDR2 SQIVND (reference sequence). Trimming cost V 7 bases and J 2 bases, with 14 bases left between them. The CDR3 is CASIPRGSNTEAFF. CDR3 in DNA: TGTGCCAGTATCCCGCGGGGAAGCAACACTGAAGCTTTCTTT.

V is TRBV7-8 and J is TRBJ1-2; unclear D gene. CDR3 size: 15 residues. Germline assignment: CDR1 SGHVS and CDR2 FQNEAQ. Trimming took 5 bases from V and 6 from J, leaving 19 bases between them. The chain's CDR3 is CASSGEWASLDGYTF. CDR3 coding DNA: TGTGCCAGCAGCGGGGAGTGGGCATCCCTTGATGGCTACACCTTC.

The chain has TRBV7-6 and TRBJ1-2, with 10 bases that match TRBD1. The CDR3 is made up of 17 amino acids. V lost 2 bases, J lost 8 bases, and 14 bases stayed unmatched. The V gene's germline CDR1 is SGHVS and CDR2 FNYEAQ. CDR3 region: CASSLLAPIDRGLGYTF. DNA of the CDR3: TGTGCCAGCAGCTTACTCGCCCCTATAGACAGGGGGCTAGGCTACACCTTC.

The V call is TRBV6-1, the J call TRBJ1-5, with D possibly being TRBD1 (5 bases). Germline lookup yields CDR1 MNHNS and CDR2 SASEGT. V lost 3 bases to trimming and J lost 7 bases, with 13 bases between them. This CDR3 is built from 14 residues. The CDR3 DNA is TGTGCCAGCAGTGAGGAATGGGGGAGGCAGCCCCAGCATTTT. Translation: CASSEEWGRQPQHF.

This clone was seen just once. In nucleotides, the CDR3 is TGTGCCAGCAGCCAAGTGACAGGTGGGGCGGGAAACACCATATATTTT. This codes for CASSQVTGGAGNTIYF. V and J are TRBV4-2 and TRBJ1-3; possible D gene TRBD1, 6 bases. CDR1 and CDR2 from the germline V gene are LGHNA and YNFKEQ. The CDR3 spans 16 residues. Trimming left V 1 base short and J 4 bases short, with 14 bases between.

This chain uses TRBV6-1 with TRBJ2-1; 11 bases fit TRBD1. The CDR3 has 17 residues. Losses at the gene ends were 0 bases for V and 8 bases for J; bases not matched to a gene: 9. Germline CDR1 is MNHNS and CDR2 is SASEGT. CDR3 protein: CASSEALGDRGRDEQFF. DNA for the CDR3: TGTGCCAGCAGTGAAGCCCTCGGGGACAGGGGGAGGGATGAGCAGTTCTTC.

V usage is TRBV5-4 and J usage is TRBJ1-1; 7 bases are a match to TRBD1. Germline values: CDR1 SGHNT, CDR2 YYREEE (reference sequence). V was pared by 0 bases and J by 10 bases, with 9 bases of the junction left unmatched. The CDR3 runs 14 residues. The CDR3 region is CASSLGLQGQGAFF. CDR3 DNA sequence: TGTGCCAGCAGCTTGGGTCTACAGGGGCAAGGAGCTTTCTTT.

J is TRBJ1-1 and V is TRBV13; the D is unclear. V dropped 6 bases and J dropped 1 base, with 15 bases sitting between them. The germline V gene encodes CDR1 PRHDT and CDR2 FYEKMQ (reference sequence). The CDR3 spans 15 residues. In DNA form, the CDR3 reads TGTGCCAGCAGGTCGAGAGGGCAGCAGAACACTGAAGCTTTCTTT. It translates to CASRSRGQQNTEAFF.

V and J are TRBV7-8 and TRBJ2-5, with 9 bases that match TRBD2. CDR3 length equals 15 residues. J was trimmed by 5 bases and V by 3 bases; bases with no gene match: 7. Germline-derived CDR1 and CDR2 are SGHVS and FQNEAQ. CDR3 DNA: TGTGCCAGCAGCTTTTTAGCGGGAGTTCCCGAGACCCAGTACTTC. Residues: CASSFLAGVPETQYF. Variable domain in full (rest from reference TRBV7-8 and TRBJ2-5): GAGVSQSPRYKVAKRGQDVALRCDPISGHVSLFWYQQALGQGPEFLTYFQNEAQLDKSGLPSDRFFAERPEGSVSTLKIQRTQQEDSAVYLCASSFLAGVPETQYFGPGTRLLVL.

This clone has only a few counts. The CDR3 loop reads CASSLRDRGYEQYF. The CDR3, as DNA: TGTGCCAGCAGTCTCCGGGACAGGGGTTACGAGCAGTACTTC. The J gene is TRBJ2-7, the V gene TRBV27; 10 nucleotides agree with TRBD1. Germline CDR1 reads MNHEY; CDR2 reads SMNVEV (reference sequence). This CDR3 is built from 14 residues. V lost 5 bases, J lost 4 bases, and 5 bases stayed unmatched.

CDR3 protein: CASSSSNSGRGNEQFF. The CDR3, as DNA: TGCGCCAGCAGCTCTAGTAATAGCGGGAGAGGTAATGAGCAGTTCTTC. The rearrangement joins TRBV5-1 to TRBJ2-1, with 9 bases lining up with TRBD2. Germline CDR1 SGHRS, CDR2 YFSETQ. With V trimmed by 3 bases and J by 7 bases, 11 bases remained unmatched. The CDR3 sequence is 16 residues long.

The chain uses TRBV6-5 and TRBJ2-2; the D is unclear. V dropped 6 bases and J dropped 4 bases, with 12 bases sitting between them. This CDR3 region has 14 residues. CDR1 is MNHEY, CDR2 SVGAGI, per germline. CDR3 residues: CASSRIESTGELFF. The CDR3 bases are TGTGCCAGCAGCAGGATAGAGAGCACCGGGGAGCTGTTTTTT.

The V and J genes are TRBV2 and TRBJ2-3, with 10 nucleotides matching TRBD1. J gave up 5 bases and V 6 bases, and 5 bases lay outside the gene matches. The CDR3 spans 14 residues. CDR1 is SNHLY and CDR2 is FYNNEI in the germline V gene. The CDR3 loop reads CASRRQGAEDTQYF. CDR3 nucleotide sequence: TGTGCCAGCAGGAGACAGGGGGCTGAAGATACGCAGTATTTT.

This chain joins TRBV19 and TRBJ1-6; the D is unclear. The CDR3 is 12 amino acids. V lost 3 bases to trimming and J lost 6 bases, with 3 bases between them. Per the germline V gene, CDR1 is LNHDA and CDR2 is SQIVND (reference sequence). This CDR3 is CASSIGNSPLHF. DNA for the CDR3: TGTGCCAGTAGTATCGGTAATTCACCCCTCCACTTT.

The chain joins TRBV6-5 to TRBJ2-7, with D possibly matching TRBD2 (6 bases). Germline CDR1 reads MNHEY; CDR2 reads SVGAGI. V lost 8 bases and J 3 bases, leaving 20 bases between the germline ends. CDR3 length: 15 amino acids. CDR3 protein: CASGSTGTVFYEQYF. CDR3 bases: TGTGCCAGCGGGAGTACCGGGACTGTCTTCTACGAGCAGTACTTC.

This chain uses TRBV6-5 with TRBJ1-2; weak D call: TRBD1 (5 bases). The germline V gene encodes CDR1 MNHEY and CDR2 SVGAGI. The CDR3 has 13 residues. Trimming cost V 10 bases and J 6 bases, with 18 bases left between them. CDR3: CATTLPGGDGYTF. DNA for the CDR3: TGTGCCACCACTTTACCCGGAGGGGATGGCTACACCTTC.

This clone showed up just a few times. V and J are TRBV5-6 and TRBJ2-7; 11 nucleotides agree with TRBD1. CDR1 is SGHDT, CDR2 YYEEEE, per germline. With V trimmed by 4 bases and J by 6 bases, 9 bases remained unmatched. This CDR3 contains 15 residues. The CDR3 loop is CASSGRTGGGGEQYF. CDR3 nucleotides: TGTGCCAGCAGCGGTAGGACAGGGGGCGGCGGCGAGCAGTACTTC.

The gene calls are TRBV7-2 and TRBJ1-3; 9 bases align to TRBD1. V lost 3 bases to trimming and J lost 0 bases; unmatched junction nucleotides: 9. Germline values: CDR1 SGHTA, CDR2 FQGNSA. The CDR3 spans 18 residues. The CDR3 DNA reads as TGTGCCAGCAGCTTTAGGCCGGGACAGGGCTTCTCTGGAAACACCATATATTTT. Translating it yields CASSFRPGQGFSGNTIYF.

J is TRBJ2-7 and V is TRBV5-1, with 8 bases that match TRBD1. This CDR3 has 14 amino acids. From germline, CDR1 is SGHRS and CDR2 YFSETQ. With V trimmed by 4 bases and J by 5 bases, 8 bases remained unmatched. The CDR3, as DNA: TGCGCCAGCAGCAAACAGGGGGATGGGGACGAGCAGTACTTC. Residues: CASSKQGDGDEQYF.

V usage is TRBV3-1 (or the pseudogene TRBV3-2) and J usage is TRBJ2-5; D unresolved. There are 12 residues in the CDR3. From germline, CDR1 is LGHDT and CDR2 YNNKEL (reference sequence). Trimming took off 5 bases at V and 1 base at J, with 5 bases between the two ends. Here the CDR3 DNA reads TGTGCCAGCAGCTTCTTCCAAGAGACCCAGTACTTC. Translation: CASSFFQETQYF.

The chain uses TRBV18 and TRBJ2-5; the match to TRBD1 covers 8 bases. V lost 3 bases and J lost 3; bases outside the gene matches: 9. CDR3 length equals 16 residues. Germline CDR1 and CDR2: KGHSH and LQKENI. The CDR3 DNA sequence: TGTGCCAGCTCACCGTTTGACTCAGGGGGCGAAGAGACCCAGTACTTC. Protein product: CASSPFDSGGEETQYF.

J is TRBJ2-1 and V is TRBV9, with a tentative D call TRBD1 (6 bases). CDR3 length equals 13 residues. V was pared by 2 bases and J by 8 bases, with 11 bases between. Germline V gene data show CDR1 as SGDLS and CDR2 as YYNGEE. The DNA for the CDR3 is TGTGCCAGCAGCGTCCAGGGGAAAGATGAGCAGTTCTTC. Its protein product is CASSVQGKDEQFF.